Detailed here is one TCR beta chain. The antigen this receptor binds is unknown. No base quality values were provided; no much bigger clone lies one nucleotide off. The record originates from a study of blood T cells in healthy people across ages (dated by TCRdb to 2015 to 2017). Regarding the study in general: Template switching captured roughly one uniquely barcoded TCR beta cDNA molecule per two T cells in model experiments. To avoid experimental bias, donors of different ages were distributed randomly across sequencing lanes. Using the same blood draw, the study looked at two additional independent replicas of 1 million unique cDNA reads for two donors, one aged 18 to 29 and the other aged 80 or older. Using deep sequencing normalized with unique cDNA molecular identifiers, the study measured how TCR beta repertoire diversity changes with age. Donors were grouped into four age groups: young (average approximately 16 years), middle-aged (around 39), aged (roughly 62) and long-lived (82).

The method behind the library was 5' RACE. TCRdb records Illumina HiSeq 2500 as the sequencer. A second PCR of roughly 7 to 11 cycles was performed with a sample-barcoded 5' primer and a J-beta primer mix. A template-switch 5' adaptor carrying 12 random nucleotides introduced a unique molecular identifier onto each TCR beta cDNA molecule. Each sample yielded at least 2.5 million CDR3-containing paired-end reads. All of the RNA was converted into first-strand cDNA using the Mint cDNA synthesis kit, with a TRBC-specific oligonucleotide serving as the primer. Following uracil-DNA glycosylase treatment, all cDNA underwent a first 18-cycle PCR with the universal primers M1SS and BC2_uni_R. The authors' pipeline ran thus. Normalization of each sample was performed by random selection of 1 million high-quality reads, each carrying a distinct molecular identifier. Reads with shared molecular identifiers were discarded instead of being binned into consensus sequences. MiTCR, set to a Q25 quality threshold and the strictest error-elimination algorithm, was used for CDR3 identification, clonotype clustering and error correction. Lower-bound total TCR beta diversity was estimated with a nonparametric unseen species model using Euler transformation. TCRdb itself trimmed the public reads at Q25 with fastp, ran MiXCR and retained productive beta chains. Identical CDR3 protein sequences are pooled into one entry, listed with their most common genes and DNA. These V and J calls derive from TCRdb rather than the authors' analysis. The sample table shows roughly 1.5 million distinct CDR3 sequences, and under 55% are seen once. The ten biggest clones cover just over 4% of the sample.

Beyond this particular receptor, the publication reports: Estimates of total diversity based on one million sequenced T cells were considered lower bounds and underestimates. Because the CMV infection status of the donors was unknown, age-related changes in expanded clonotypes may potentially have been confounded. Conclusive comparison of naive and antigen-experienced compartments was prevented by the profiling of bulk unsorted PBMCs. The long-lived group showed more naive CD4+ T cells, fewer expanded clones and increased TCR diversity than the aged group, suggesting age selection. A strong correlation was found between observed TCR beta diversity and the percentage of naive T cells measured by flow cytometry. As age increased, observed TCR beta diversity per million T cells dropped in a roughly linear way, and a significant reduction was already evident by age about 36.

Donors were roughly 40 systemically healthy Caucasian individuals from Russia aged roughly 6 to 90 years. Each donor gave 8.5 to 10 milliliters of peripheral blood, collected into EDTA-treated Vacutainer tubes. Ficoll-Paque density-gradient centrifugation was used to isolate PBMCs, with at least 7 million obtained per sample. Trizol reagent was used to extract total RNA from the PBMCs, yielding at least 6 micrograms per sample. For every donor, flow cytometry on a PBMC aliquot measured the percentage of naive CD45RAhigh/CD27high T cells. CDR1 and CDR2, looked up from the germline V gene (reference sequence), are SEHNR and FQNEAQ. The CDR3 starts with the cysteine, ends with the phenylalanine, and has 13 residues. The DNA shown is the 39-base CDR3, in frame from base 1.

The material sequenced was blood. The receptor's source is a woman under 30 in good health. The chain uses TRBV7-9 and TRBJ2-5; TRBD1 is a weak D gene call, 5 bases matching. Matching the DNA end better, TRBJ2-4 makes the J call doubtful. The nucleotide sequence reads TGTGCCAGCAGCTTAGGACAGTTAAACATTCAGTACTTC. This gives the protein CASSLGQLNIQYF.